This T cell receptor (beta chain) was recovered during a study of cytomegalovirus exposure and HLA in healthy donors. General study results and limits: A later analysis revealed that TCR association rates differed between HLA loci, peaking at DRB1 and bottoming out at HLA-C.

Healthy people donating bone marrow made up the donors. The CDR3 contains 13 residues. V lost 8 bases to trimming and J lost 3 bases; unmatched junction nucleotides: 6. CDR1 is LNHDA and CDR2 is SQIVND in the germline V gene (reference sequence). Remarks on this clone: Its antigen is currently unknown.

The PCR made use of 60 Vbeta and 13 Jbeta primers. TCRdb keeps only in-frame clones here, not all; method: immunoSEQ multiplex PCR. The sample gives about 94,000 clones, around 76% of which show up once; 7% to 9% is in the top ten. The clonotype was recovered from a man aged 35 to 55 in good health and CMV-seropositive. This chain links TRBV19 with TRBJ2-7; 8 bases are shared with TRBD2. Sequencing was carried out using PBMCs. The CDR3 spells CASSRGGGYEQYF. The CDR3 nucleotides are TGTGCCAGTTCCCGGGGGGGCGGCTACGAGCAGTACTTC.